This TCR beta chain appears in the sequencing data of a study of spatial heterogeneity in lung cancer. At the level of the study: Every unique TCR and UMI combination, on average, appeared more than ten times in raw reads.

Time point of the sample: sample taken at primary tumor resection. Whole RNA was taken from tumor, nontumor lung or frozen PBMC; it was then sequenced unsorted. Samples were donated by 72 untreated early-stage non-small cell lung cancer patients. This clonotype was observed many times. Its target is not known. Findings and caveats of the study: At resection, ubiquitous expanded tumor TCRs appeared in blood more than at follow-up.

Single TCR cDNA molecules each had their own unique molecular identifier. Each CDR3 protein gets one entry after TCRdb re-called the 5' RACE reads with MiXCR. Of some 100,000 distinct CDR3 sequences in the sample, 7% to 9% were seen once. This material consisted of PBMCs, taken at surgery. The source is a male donor with early-stage non-small cell lung cancer.

DNA for the CDR3: TGTGCCAGCAGCCTCCGGACGGCAGATACGCAGTATTTT. It specifies CASSLRTADTQYF. The rearrangement uses TRBV7-2 and TRBJ2-3; D remains ambiguous. CDR3 size: 13 residues. Trimming pared 5 bases from V and 4 bases from J, leaving 10 bases between. Looked up from germline, CDR1 is SGHTA and CDR2 is FQGNSA.